Given below is one T cell receptor (beta chain) in context. Every donor provided one blood sample measuring about 2.3 ml. Reprocessing the 5' RACE reads, TCRdb reports a single entry for every CDR3 protein and omits DNA. This repertoire includes approximately 390,000 distinct CDR3 sequences. Looked up from germline, CDR1 is SGHDN and CDR2 is FVKESK. This CDR3 region has 13 residues. The sample belongs to a study of monozygotic twins with inflammatory bowel disease. Sequenced input: blood. The chain employs TRBV14 and TRBJ1-4. The TCR was taken from a human donor with ulcerative colitis or Crohn's disease, or a healthy co-twin of an affected twin (not recorded which). CDR3 sequence reads: CASSQLVGEKLFF.